These 7 T cell receptor beta chains were all obtained from the same sample, sequenced in a study of blood T cell repertoires in COVID-19. Profiling relied on immunoSEQ multiplex PCR, and the TCRdb table lists in-frame clones only, not all of them. Of 200,000 to 250,000 clones in the sample, roughly 86% are singletons; the top ten hold about 1.6%. Sequencing was done on a sample of PBMCs or T cells enriched from blood (not recorded which). Source of these receptors: a woman in her fifties or sixties who had recovered from COVID-19.

The chain combines TRBV29-1 with TRBJ1-1, with D unresolved. The V end lost 2 bases, the J end lost 0 bases, and 7 bases lay between the germline ends. Germline assignment: CDR1 SQVTM and CDR2 ANQGSEA. This CDR3 comprises 13 residues. The CDR3 DNA is TGCAGCGTTGAACCCCTTTTGAACACTGAAGCTTTCTTT. This sequence encodes CSVEPLLNTEAFF. The full variable domain, rest sourced from reference TRBV29-1 and TRBJ1-1, is SAVISQKPSRDICQRGTSLTIQCQVDSQVTMMFWYRQQPGQSLTLIATANQGSEATYESGFVIDKFPISRPNLTFSTLTVSNMSPEDSSIYLCSVEPLLNTEAFFGQGTRLTVV.

A remark on this clone: This sample includes further DNA sequences coding for the same CDR3. The CDR3 bases are TGTGCCAGCTCACCACTTAGTTCCTACGAGCAGTACTTC. This gives the protein CASSPLSSYEQYF. J is TRBJ2-7 and V is TRBV18; D not resolved. Germline CDR1 reads KGHSH; CDR2 reads LQKENI. CDR3 length equals 13 residues. Trimming took 1 base from V and 1 from J, leaving 5 bases between them.

This clone was counted a single time. In DNA, the CDR3 is TGTGCCAGCAGCGCTAGCGGGAGGATCAATGAGCAGTTCTTC. Its translation: CASSASGRINEQFF. The J gene is TRBJ2-1, the V gene TRBV5-4, with 11 bases aligning to TRBD2. CDR1 is SGHNT and CDR2 is YYREEE in the germline V gene (reference sequence). This CDR3 is 14 amino acids long. The junction had 3 bases not matched to a gene; V was cut back by 4 bases and J by 6 bases.

The V call is TRBV11-2, the J call TRBJ2-5, with 13 bases aligning to TRBD2. Germline-derived CDR1 and CDR2 are SGHAT and FQNNGV. The CDR3 loop spans 16 amino acids. J was trimmed by 5 bases and V by 1 base; bases with no gene match: 4. In nucleotides, the CDR3 is TGTGCCAGCAGCTTAGGGACTAGCGGGAGTGCGGAGACCCAGTACTTC. Amino acid sequence: CASSLGTSGSAETQYF.

The chain uses TRBV28 and TRBJ2-1, with 10 bases that match TRBD2. V lost 6 bases to trimming and J lost 5 bases; unmatched junction nucleotides: 7. The CDR3 has 15 residues. CDR1 is MDHEN, CDR2 SYDVKM, per germline. CDR3 coding DNA: TGTGCCAGCAGCCGTCGACTAGCGGGCCACAATGAGCAGTTCTTC. Encoded protein: CASSRRLAGHNEQFF.

The chain employs TRBV5-4 and TRBJ2-1; TRBD2 agrees at 7 bases. Trimming at V came to 8 bases and at J to 3 bases, leaving 14 bases not matched to a gene. In germline, CDR1 is SGHNT, CDR2 YYREEE (reference sequence). This CDR3 has 16 amino acids. CDR3: CASTPPGSGVYNEQFF. As DNA, the CDR3 is TGTGCCAGTACCCCCCCAGGGAGCGGGGTCTACAATGAGCAGTTCTTC. Full variable domain (remainder filled in from reference TRBV5-4 and TRBJ2-1): ETGVTQSPTHLIKTRGQQVTLRCSSQSGHNTVSWYQQALGQGPQFIFQYYREEENGRGNFPPRFSGLQFPNYSSELNVNALELDDSALYLCASTPPGSGVYNEQFFGPGTRLTVL.

The chain couples TRBV7-2 to TRBJ2-5; 11 bases line up with TRBD2. The CDR3 covers 18 residues. Germline V gives CDR1 SGHTA, CDR2 FQGNSA. V trimming: 5 bases; J trimming: 7 bases; junction bases outside the gene matches: 18. The DNA for the CDR3 is TGTGCCAGCAGCCGCCCAACACCCGGGACTAGCGGCCCGGGGACCCAGTACTTC. Its translation is CASSRPTPGTSGPGTQYF.